One T cell receptor (beta chain) is described in this entry. What it binds is unknown. Method: immunoSEQ multiplex PCR; TCRdb's copy keeps in-frame clones and lacks some. The repertoire includes just under 65,000 clones, 70% to 90% of them detected once, and over 7.5% sits in the top ten. The record originates from a study of OX40 agonist ivuxolimab in advanced cancers. Study-wide context: All patients had ivuxolimab intravenously every 2 weeks at 0.01 to 10 mg/kg.

General study findings and limits: CD8+ T cells (on average) carried more expanded clones than CD4+ T cells. Still undetermined is the antigen specificity of the expanded peripheral T cells.

The specimen comprised CD4+ or CD8+ T cells sorted from blood, sampled in a trial of the OX40 agonist ivuxolimab. The sequence was obtained from an adult with an advanced solid tumor such as melanoma, head and neck, liver or kidney cancer.

The CDR3 region has the DNA TGTGCCGGATCGAGGGGCAGGGAGGGCTATGGCTACACCTTC. The encoded protein is CAGSRGREGYGYTF. This rearrangement joins TRBV2 to TRBJ1-2; possible D gene TRBD1, 5 bases. Trimming pared 11 bases from V and 4 bases from J, leaving 20 bases between. Germline V gene lookup returns CDR1 SNHLY and CDR2 FYNNEI. CDR3 length: 14 amino acids.